This TCR beta chain was sequenced in a study of shared clonotypes between healthy human individuals. Germline V gene lookup returns CDR1 SEHNR and CDR2 FQNEAQ (reference sequence). The trim removed 5 bases at V and 0 bases at J, leaving 0 bases unmatched. This CDR3 has 15 residues. Unsorted material relied on roughly 86 million PBMCs as the source of genomic DNA. The assay was immunoSEQ multiplex PCR, and TCRdb's table has in-frame clones only and misses some. The top ten clones hold approximately 12% of a sample with approximately 470,000 clones, approximately 78% of them seen once. Sequencing was performed on PBMCs. This clonotype was obtained from a woman aged 40 to 49 in good health. Some clones in this sample may be carry-over from other donors' samples. This chain uses TRBV7-9 with TRBJ1-3; 11 bases are shared with TRBD1. As DNA, the CDR3 is TGTGCCAGCAGCGGGACAGGGGGCTCTGGAAACACCATATATTTT. Translated, it gives CASSGTGGSGNTIYF. Full variable domain (outside the CDR3, taken from reference TRBV7-9 and TRBJ1-3): DTGVSQNPRHKITKRGQNVTFRCDPISEHNRLYWYRQTLGQGPEFLTYFQNEAQLEKSRLLSDRFSAERPKGSFSTLEIQRTEQGDSAMYLCASSGTGGSGNTIYFGEGSWLTVV.